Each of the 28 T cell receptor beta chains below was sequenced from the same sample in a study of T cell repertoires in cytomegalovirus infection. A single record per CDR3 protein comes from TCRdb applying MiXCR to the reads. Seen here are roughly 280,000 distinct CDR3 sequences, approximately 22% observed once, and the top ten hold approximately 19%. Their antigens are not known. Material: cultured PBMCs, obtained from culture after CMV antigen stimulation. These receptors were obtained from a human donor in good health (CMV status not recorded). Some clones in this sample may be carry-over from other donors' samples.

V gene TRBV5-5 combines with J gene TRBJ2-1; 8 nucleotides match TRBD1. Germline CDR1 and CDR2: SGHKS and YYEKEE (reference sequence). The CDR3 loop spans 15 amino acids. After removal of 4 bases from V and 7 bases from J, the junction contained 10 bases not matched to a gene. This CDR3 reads CASSTLQGGLNEQFF. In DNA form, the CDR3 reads TGTGCCAGCAGCACCCTACAGGGGGGTCTTAATGAGCAGTTCTTC.

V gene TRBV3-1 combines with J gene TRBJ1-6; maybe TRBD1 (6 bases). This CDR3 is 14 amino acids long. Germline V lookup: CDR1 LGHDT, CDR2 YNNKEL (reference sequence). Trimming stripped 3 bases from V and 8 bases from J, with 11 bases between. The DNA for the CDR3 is TGTGCCAGCAGCCATACAGGGAGTGATTCACCCCTCCACTTT. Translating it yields CASSHTGSDSPLHF. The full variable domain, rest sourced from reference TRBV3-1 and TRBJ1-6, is DTAVSQTPKYLVTQMGNDKSIKCEQNLGHDTMYWYKQDSKKFLKIMFSYNNKELIINETVPNRFSPKSPDKAHLNLHINSLELGDSAVYFCASSHTGSDSPLHFGNGTRLTVT.

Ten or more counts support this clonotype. DNA of the CDR3: TGTGCCAGCAGGGTTACTAGCGGGAGTAGCCCCGGGGAGCTGTTTTTT. Translating gives CASRVTSGSSPGELFF. The V gene is TRBV2, the J gene TRBJ2-2; 11 positions agree with TRBD2. Germline V gene data show CDR1 as SNHLY and CDR2 as FYNNEI. The V gene end was trimmed by 6 bases and the J gene end by 6 bases; junction bases not matched to a gene: 9. The CDR3 is made up of 16 amino acids.

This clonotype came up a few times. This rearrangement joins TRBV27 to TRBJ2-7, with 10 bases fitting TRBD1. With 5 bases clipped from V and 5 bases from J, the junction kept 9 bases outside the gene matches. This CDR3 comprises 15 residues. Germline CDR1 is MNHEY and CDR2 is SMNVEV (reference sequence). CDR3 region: CASSPGTGVSHEQYF. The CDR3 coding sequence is TGTGCCAGCAGTCCAGGGACAGGGGTTTCACACGAGCAGTACTTC.

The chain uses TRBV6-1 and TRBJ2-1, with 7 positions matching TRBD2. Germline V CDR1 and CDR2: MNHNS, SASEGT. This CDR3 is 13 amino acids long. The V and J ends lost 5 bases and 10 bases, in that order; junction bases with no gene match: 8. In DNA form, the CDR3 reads TGTGCCAGCAGTTCTGGACTAGTCTGGGAGCAGTTCTTC. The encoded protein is CASSSGLVWEQFF.

Here the CDR3 reads CASSRATSGSVDTQYF. Here the CDR3 DNA reads TGTGCCAGCAGCCGAGCGACTAGCGGGAGTGTGGATACGCAGTATTTT. The chain has TRBV7-9 and TRBJ2-3; TRBD2 matches 12 bases. Losses at the gene ends were 5 bases for V and 6 bases for J; bases not matched to a gene: 9. Germline assignment: CDR1 SEHNR and CDR2 FQNEAQ (reference sequence). This CDR3 is built from 16 residues.

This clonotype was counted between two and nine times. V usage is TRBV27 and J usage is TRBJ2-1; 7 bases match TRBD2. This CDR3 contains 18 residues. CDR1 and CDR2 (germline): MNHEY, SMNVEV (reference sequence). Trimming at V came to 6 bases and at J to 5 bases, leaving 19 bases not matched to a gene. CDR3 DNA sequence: TGTGCCAGCAGCACGTTATCCCCCCTCGGGACTAAGAACAATGAGCAGTTCTTC. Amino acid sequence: CASSTLSPLGTKNNEQFF.

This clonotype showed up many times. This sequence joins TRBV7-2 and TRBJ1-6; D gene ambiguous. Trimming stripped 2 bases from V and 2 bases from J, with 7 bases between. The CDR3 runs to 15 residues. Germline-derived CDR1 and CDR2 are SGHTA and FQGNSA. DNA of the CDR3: TGTGCCAGCAGCTTACAATCCCCCTATAATTCACCCCTCCACTTT. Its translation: CASSLQSPYNSPLHF.

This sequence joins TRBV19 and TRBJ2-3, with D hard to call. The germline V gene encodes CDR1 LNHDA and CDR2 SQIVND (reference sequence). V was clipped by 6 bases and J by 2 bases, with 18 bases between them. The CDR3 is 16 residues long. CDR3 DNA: TGTGCCAGTAGCCTCGGTCGGGCCCTCGACACAGATACGCAGTATTTT. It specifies CASSLGRALDTDTQYF.

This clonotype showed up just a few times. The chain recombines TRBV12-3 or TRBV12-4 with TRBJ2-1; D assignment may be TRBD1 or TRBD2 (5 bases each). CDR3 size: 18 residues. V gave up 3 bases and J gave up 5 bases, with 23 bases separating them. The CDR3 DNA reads TGTGCCAGCAGTTTGATGAGCGGCCCAGGGAACTACAACAATGAGCAGTTCTTC. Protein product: CASSLMSGPGNYNNEQFF.

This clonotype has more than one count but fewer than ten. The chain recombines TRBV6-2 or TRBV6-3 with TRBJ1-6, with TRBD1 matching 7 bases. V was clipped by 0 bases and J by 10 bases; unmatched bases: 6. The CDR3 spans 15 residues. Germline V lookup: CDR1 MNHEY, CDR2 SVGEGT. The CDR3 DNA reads TGTGCCAGCAGTTACTCGGGACAGCGTCGGTCACCCCTCCACTTT. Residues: CASSYSGQRRSPLHF.

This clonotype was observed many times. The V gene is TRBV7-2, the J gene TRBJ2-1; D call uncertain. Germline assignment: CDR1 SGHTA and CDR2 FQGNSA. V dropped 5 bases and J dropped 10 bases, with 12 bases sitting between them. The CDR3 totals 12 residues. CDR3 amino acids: CASSPSFREQFF. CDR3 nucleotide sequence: TGTGCCAGCAGCCCCTCTTTCAGGGAGCAGTTCTTC.

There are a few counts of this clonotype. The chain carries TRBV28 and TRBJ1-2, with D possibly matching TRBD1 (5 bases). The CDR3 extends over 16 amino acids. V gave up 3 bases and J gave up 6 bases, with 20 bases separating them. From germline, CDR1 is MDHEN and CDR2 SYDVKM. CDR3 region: CASSLPDLGGRHGYTF. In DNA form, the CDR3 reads TGTGCCAGCAGTTTGCCCGACTTGGGGGGACGGCATGGCTACACCTTC.

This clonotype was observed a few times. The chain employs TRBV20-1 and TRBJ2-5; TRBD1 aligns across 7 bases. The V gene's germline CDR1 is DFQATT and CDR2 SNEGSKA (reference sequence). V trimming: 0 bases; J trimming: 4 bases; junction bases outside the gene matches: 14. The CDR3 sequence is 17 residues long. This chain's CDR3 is CSARDLYAQGVRETQYF. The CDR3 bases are TGCAGTGCTAGAGATCTTTATGCGCAGGGGGTACGAGAGACCCAGTACTTC.

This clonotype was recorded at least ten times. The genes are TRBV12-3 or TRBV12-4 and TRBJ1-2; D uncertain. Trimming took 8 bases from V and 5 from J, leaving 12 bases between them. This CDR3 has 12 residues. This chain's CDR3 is CASSPGEYGYTF. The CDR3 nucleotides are TGTGCCAGCTCTCCCGGTGAATATGGCTACACCTTC.

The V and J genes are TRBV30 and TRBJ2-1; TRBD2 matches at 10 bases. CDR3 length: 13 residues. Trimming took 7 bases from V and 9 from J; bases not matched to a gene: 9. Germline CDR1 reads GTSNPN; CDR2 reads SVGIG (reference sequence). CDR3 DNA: TGTGCCTACCTAGCGGGAGCACGGGGTGAGCAGTTCTTC. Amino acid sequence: CAYLAGARGEQFF.

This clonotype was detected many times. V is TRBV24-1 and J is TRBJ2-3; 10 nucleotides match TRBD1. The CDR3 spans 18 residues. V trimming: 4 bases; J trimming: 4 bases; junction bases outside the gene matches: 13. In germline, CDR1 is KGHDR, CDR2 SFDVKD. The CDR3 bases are TGTGCCACCAGTGAGCCTCCGGGACAGGGGATTGGGGCAGATACGCAGTATTTT. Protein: CATSEPPGQGIGADTQYF.

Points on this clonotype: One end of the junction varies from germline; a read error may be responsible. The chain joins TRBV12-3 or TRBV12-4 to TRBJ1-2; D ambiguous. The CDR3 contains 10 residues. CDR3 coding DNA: TGTGCCAGCAGTTTTCCGCGAAAGTCCTTC. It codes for CASSFPRKSF.

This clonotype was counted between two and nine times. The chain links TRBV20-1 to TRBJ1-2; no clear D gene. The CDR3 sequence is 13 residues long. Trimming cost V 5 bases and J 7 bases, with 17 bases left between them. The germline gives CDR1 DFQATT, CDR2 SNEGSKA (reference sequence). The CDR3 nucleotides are TGCAGTGCTCAAGACGTGTTCCCGAGTGGCTACACCTTC. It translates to CSAQDVFPSGYTF.

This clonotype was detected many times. CDR3 in DNA: TGTGCCAGCAGTTACACCGCCTTGGGGCCATTCCATCAGCCCCAGCATTTT. Encoded protein: CASSYTALGPFHQPQHF. The chain carries TRBV6-5 and TRBJ1-5; a weak D match, TRBD1 (5 bases). Between the trimmed V and J ends, which lost 2 bases and 5 bases, there was a span of 19 bases. CDR1 is MNHEY, CDR2 SVGAGI, per germline. The CDR3 is 17 residues long.

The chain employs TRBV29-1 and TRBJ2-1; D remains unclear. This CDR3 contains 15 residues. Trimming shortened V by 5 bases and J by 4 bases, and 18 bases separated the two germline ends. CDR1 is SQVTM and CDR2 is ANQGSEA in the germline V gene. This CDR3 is CSVLTVLAGYNEQFF. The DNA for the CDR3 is TGCAGCGTTTTGACTGTACTCGCAGGATACAATGAGCAGTTCTTC.

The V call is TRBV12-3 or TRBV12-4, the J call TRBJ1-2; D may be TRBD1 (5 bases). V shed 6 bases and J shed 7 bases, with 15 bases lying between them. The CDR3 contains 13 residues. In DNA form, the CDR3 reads TGTGCCAGCAGCCCTACGGGGGAAGGTGGCTACACCTTC. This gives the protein CASSPTGEGGYTF.

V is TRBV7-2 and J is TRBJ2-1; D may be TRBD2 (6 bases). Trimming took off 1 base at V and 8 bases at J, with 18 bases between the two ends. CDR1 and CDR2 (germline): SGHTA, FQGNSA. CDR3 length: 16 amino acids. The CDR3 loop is CASSLGSSGSIYEQFF. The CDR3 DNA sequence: TGTGCCAGCAGCTTAGGGTCGAGCGGGTCTATCTATGAGCAGTTCTTC.

The CDR3 DNA is TGCGCCAGCATTGGTGGCGGGAGCTCCTACAATGAGCAGTTCTTC. It codes for CASIGGGSSYNEQFF. The chain links TRBV10-2 to TRBJ2-1, with 7 bases fitting TRBD2. Germline V gene lookup returns CDR1 WSHSY and CDR2 SAAADI. V lost 7 bases to trimming and J lost 0 bases; unmatched junction nucleotides: 6. The length of the CDR3 is 15 residues.

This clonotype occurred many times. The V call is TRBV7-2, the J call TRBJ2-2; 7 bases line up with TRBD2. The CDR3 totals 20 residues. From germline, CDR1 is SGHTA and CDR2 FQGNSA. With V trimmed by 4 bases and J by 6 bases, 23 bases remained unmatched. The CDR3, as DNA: TGTGCCAGCAGCTCAATGGCCCTAGGCGGGAGCGGGTCCGCCGCCGGGGAGCTGTTTTTT. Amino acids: CASSSMALGGSGSAAGELFF.

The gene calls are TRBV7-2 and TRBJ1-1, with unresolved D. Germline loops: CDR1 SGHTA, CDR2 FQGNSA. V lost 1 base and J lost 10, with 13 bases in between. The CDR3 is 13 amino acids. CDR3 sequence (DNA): TGTGCCAGCAGCTTAGAAGGAGCAGGTATAGCTTTCTTT. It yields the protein CASSLEGAGIAFF.

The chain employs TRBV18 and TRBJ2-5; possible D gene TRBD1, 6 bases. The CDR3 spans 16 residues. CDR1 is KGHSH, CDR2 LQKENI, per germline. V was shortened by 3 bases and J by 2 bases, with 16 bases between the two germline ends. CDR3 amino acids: CASSPDRPNLQETQYF. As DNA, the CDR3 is TGTGCCAGCTCACCGGACAGACCCAACTTACAAGAGACCCAGTACTTC.

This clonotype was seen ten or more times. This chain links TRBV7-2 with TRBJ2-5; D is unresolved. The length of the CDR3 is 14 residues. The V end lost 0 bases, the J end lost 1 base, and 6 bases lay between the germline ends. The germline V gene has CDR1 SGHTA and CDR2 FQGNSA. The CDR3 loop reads CASSLAWVQETQYF. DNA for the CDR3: TGTGCCAGCAGCTTAGCATGGGTCCAAGAGACCCAGTACTTC.